The rows below give T cell receptor beta chains drawn from one sample of a study of T cell changes during pregnancy in multiple sclerosis. The protocol was immunoSEQ multiplex PCR, while the TCRdb copy is restricted to in-frame clones and leaves out a portion. The table shows around 69,000 clones, with about 90% occurring only once. The specimen comprised peripheral blood, sampled in the second trimester of pregnancy. Receptor source: a female donor in good health, enrolled as a control in a pregnancy study. CDR3s include the opening cysteine and the closing phenylalanine or tryptophan. D genes are given only for firm matches. A row's size may be missing; if present it is once, few, many or a size class.

v_gene: TRBV10-3; d_gene: .; abundance: .; j_gene: TRBJ1-2; CDR3aa: CAISGRGPNYGYTF; CDR3nt: TGTGCCATCAGTGGAAGGGGCCCTAACTATGGCTACACCTTC
v_gene: TRBV7-2; d_gene: TRBD2; abundance: .; j_gene: TRBJ2-1; CDR3aa: CASSLILAGVADEQFF; CDR3nt: TGTGCCAGCAGCTTAATCCTAGCGGGAGTGGCCGACGAGCAGTTCTTC
v_gene: TRBV19; d_gene: TRBD1; abundance: .; j_gene: TRBJ1-5; CDR3aa: CASSIAGWRTGSQPQHF; CDR3nt: TGTGCCAGTAGTATAGCAGGGTGGAGGACAGGGTCTCAGCCCCAGCATTTT
v_gene: TRBV6-1; d_gene: .; abundance: once; j_gene: TRBJ2-5; CDR3aa: CASSDRVVGTQYF; CDR3nt: TGTGCCAGCAGTGACAGGGTGGTCGGGACCCAGTACTTC
v_gene: TRBV30; d_gene: TRBD1; abundance: .; j_gene: TRBJ1-1; CDR3aa: CAWSAYPGTGSEAFF; CDR3nt: TGTGCCTGGAGTGCGTACCCCGGGACAGGGTCTGAAGCTTTCTTT
v_gene: TRBV28; d_gene: .; abundance: .; j_gene: TRBJ2-7; CDR3aa: CASSTQGQSGWEQYF; CDR3nt: TGTGCCAGCAGTACCCAAGGACAGTCTGGTTGGGAGCAGTACTTC
v_gene: TRBV6-6; d_gene: .; abundance: .; j_gene: TRBJ1-4; CDR3aa: CASSTNRDTNEKLFF; CDR3nt: TGTGCCAGCAGCACAAACAGGGACACTAATGAAAAACTGTTTTTT
v_gene: TRBV28; d_gene: .; abundance: .; j_gene: TRBJ1-4; CDR3aa: CASSRAVGGNEKLFF; CDR3nt: TGTGCCAGCAGTCGGGCGGTGGGGGGAAATGAAAAACTGTTTTTT
v_gene: TRBV2; d_gene: .; abundance: .; j_gene: TRBJ2-3; CDR3aa: CASRGSTDTQYF; CDR3nt: TGTGCCAGCCGGGGGAGCACAGATACGCAGTATTTT
v_gene: TRBV9; d_gene: TRBD2; abundance: .; j_gene: TRBJ2-7; CDR3aa: CASSDGTSGPRGYEQYF; CDR3nt: TGTGCCAGCAGCGACGGGACTAGCGGGCCTCGGGGCTACGAGCAGTACTTC
v_gene: TRBV5-4; d_gene: .; abundance: .; j_gene: TRBJ2-3; CDR3aa: CASSPHGRAGSTDTQYF; CDR3nt: TGTGCCAGCAGCCCTCATGGTCGGGCGGGGAGCACAGATACGCAGTATTTT
v_gene: TRBV9; d_gene: TRBD2; abundance: .; j_gene: TRBJ2-2; CDR3aa: CASSVEASGAGELFF; CDR3nt: TGTGCCAGCAGCGTAGAGGCTAGCGGGGCCGGGGAGCTGTTTTTT
v_gene: TRBV5-6; d_gene: .; abundance: .; j_gene: TRBJ2-2; CDR3aa: CASTNLMAANTGELFF; CDR3nt: TGTGCCAGCACCAACCTCATGGCCGCGAACACCGGGGAGCTGTTTTTT
v_gene: TRBV28; d_gene: TRBD1; abundance: .; j_gene: TRBJ2-7; CDR3aa: CASSLLGTGGPNEQYF; CDR3nt: TGTGCCAGCAGTTTATTAGGGACAGGGGGCCCCAACGAGCAGTACTTC
v_gene: TRBV19; d_gene: TRBD1; abundance: once; j_gene: TRBJ1-2; CDR3aa: CASRRQGSYGYTF; CDR3nt: TGTGCCAGTAGGCGACAGGGTTCCTATGGCTACACCTTC
v_gene: TRBV19; d_gene: .; abundance: .; j_gene: TRBJ2-7; CDR3aa: CASTTRMGSYEQYF; CDR3nt: TGTGCCAGTACCACCAGAATGGGGAGCTACGAGCAGTACTTC
v_gene: TRBV11-2; d_gene: TRBD1; abundance: .; j_gene: TRBJ1-3; CDR3aa: CASSTGTGGNTIYF; CDR3nt: TGTGCCAGCAGCACCGGGACAGGGGGAAACACCATATATTTT
v_gene: TRBV6-1; d_gene: TRBD1; abundance: once; j_gene: TRBJ1-2; CDR3aa: CASSDTGVANYGYTF; CDR3nt: TGTGCCAGCAGTGACACAGGGGTAGCTAACTATGGCTACACCTTC
v_gene: TRBV4-2; d_gene: TRBD2; abundance: .; j_gene: TRBJ2-5; CDR3aa: CASSQRLAGGLQETQYF; CDR3nt: TGTGCCAGCAGCCAACGACTAGCGGGGGGGTTACAAGAGACCCAGTACTTC
v_gene: TRBV10-3; d_gene: TRBD1; abundance: .; j_gene: TRBJ1-1; CDR3aa: CAIRPTGTGNTEAFF; CDR3nt: TGTGCCATCAGGCCAACCGGGACAGGGAACACTGAAGCTTTCTTT
v_gene: TRBV28; d_gene: .; abundance: .; j_gene: TRBJ1-5; CDR3aa: CASASNQPQHF; CDR3nt: TGTGCCAGCGCGAGCAATCAGCCCCAGCATTTT
v_gene: TRBV19; d_gene: TRBD1; abundance: once; j_gene: TRBJ2-3; CDR3aa: CASSISTGTGGRDTQYF; CDR3nt: TGTGCCAGTAGTATAAGTACCGGGACAGGTGGTAGGGATACGCAGTATTTT
v_gene: TRBV7-8; d_gene: TRBD2; abundance: .; j_gene: TRBJ2-5; CDR3aa: CASSLSSGIKETQYF; CDR3nt: TGTGCCAGCAGCTTGTCGAGCGGGATAAAAGAGACCCAGTACTTC
v_gene: TRBV5-1; d_gene: .; abundance: .; j_gene: TRBJ1-2; CDR3aa: CASSLDKYGYTF; CDR3nt: TGCGCCAGCAGCTTAGACAAGTATGGCTACACCTTC
v_gene: TRBV30; d_gene: .; abundance: .; j_gene: TRBJ2-3; CDR3aa: CAWSGGHNTDTQYF; CDR3nt: TGTGCCTGGAGTGGGGGACATAACACAGATACGCAGTATTTT
v_gene: TRBV14; d_gene: TRBD1; abundance: .; j_gene: TRBJ2-2; CDR3aa: CASSPRDRERTGELFF; CDR3nt: TGTGCCAGCAGCCCCAGGGACAGGGAGAGAACCGGGGAGCTGTTTTTT
v_gene: TRBV6-1; d_gene: TRBD1; abundance: .; j_gene: TRBJ1-4; CDR3aa: CASSPGQFNEKLFF; CDR3nt: TGTGCCAGCAGTCCGGGACAGTTTAATGAAAAACTGTTTTTT